These T cell receptor beta chains were read from a single sample in a study of a mutant IDH1 vaccine in newly diagnosed glioma. Antigens of these TCRs are unknown. Sequenced by immunoSEQ multiplex PCR; TCRdb stores in-frame clones only, minus some. The sample consists of around 45,000 clones, around 89% of them appearing once. The material was PBMCs, obtained from a glioma patient whose treatment included an IDH1 peptide vaccine. The receptors stem from a middle-aged woman with glioma. Each CDR3 is given with its conserved first and last residue. A D gene is named only where the DNA matches it firmly. Part of the rows lack a size; the others show once, few, many or a class for expanded clones.

D,J,V,size,DNA,CDR3
.,TRBJ2-5,TRBV6-6,.,TGTGCCAGCAGTCGCGGACTAAAAGAGACCCAGTACTTC,CASSRGLKETQYF
.,TRBJ2-7,TRBV6-5,.,TGTGCCAGCAGTGGGCAGGGGCTCTCCTACGAGCAGTACTTC,CASSGQGLSYEQYF
TRBD2,TRBJ2-2,TRBV4-1,.,TGCGCCAGCAGCCCGGGGGCTAGCGGGAGATCCGGGGAGCTGTTTTTT,CASSPGASGRSGELFF
.,TRBJ2-4,TRBV5-1,.,TGCGCCAGCAGCTTGACCGGGTTGGCCAAAAACATTCAGTACTTC,CASSLTGLAKNIQYF
.,TRBJ2-7,TRBV2,.,TGTGCCAGCAGTAGACTCACCGGAGGCGAGCAGTACTTC,CASSRLTGGEQYF
.,TRBJ2-2,TRBV5-1,.,TGCGCCAGCAGCCAGGCAGGGAAAAACACCGGGGAGCTGTTTTTT,CASSQAGKNTGELFF
TRBD2,TRBJ2-7,TRBV7-6,.,TGTGCCAGCAGCTATAGCGGGCCCGTGGACGAGCAGTACTTC,CASSYSGPVDEQYF
.,TRBJ1-1,TRBV12-5,few,TGTGCTAGTGGTTTGGTACTTGGGGGAGGGACTGAAGCTTTCTTT,CASGLVLGGGTEAFF
TRBD1,TRBJ1-5,TRBV5-1,.,TGCGCCAGCAGCGCGACAGGGGGCCGGCAGCCCCAGCATTTT,CASSATGGRQPQHF
.,TRBJ2-5,TRBV7-9,.,TGTGCCAGCAGCTTAGCGTTCTGGGGGGAGACCCAGTACTTC,CASSLAFWGETQYF
.,TRBJ2-2,TRBV4-3,.,TGCGCCAGCAGCCAAGACACGGGACTGTCGAACACCGGGGAGCTGTTTTTT,CASSQDTGLSNTGELFF
.,TRBJ2-2,TRBV5-1,.,TGCGCCAGCAGCCCGATGAACAGGGAAACCGGGGAGCTGTTTTTT,CASSPMNRETGELFF
TRBD1,TRBJ1-4,TRBV19,.,TGTGCCAGTAGGAAACAGGGGGCGGGTGAAAAACTGTTTTTT,CASRKQGAGEKLFF
.,TRBJ1-1,TRBV6-1,.,TGTGCCAGCAGTGAGCTGGGACGGGGGAGGGCGTCTTCGGCTTTCTTT,CASSELGRGRASSAFF
TRBD2,TRBJ2-1,TRBV11-2,.,TGTGCCAGCAGCTTGGTCGGGACTAGACACAATGAGCAGTTCTTC,CASSLVGTRHNEQFF
TRBD1,TRBJ1-6,TRBV5-8,.,TGTGCCAGCAGCGTTACGGACAGGGCGGACTCACCCCTCCACTTT,CASSVTDRADSPLHF
TRBD1,TRBJ1-3,TRBV19,once,TGTGCCAGTACCCAAACAGGGGTTATGGCTGGAAACACCATATATTTT,CASTQTGVMAGNTIYF
.,TRBJ1-1,TRBV7-9,.,TGTGCCAGCAGTTCAGTGGACAGCGTAAACACTGAAGCTTTCTTT,CASSSVDSVNTEAFF
TRBD2,TRBJ2-1,TRBV11-2,once,TGTGCCAGCAGCTTAGCCGCTAGCGGGAGAGGGATCTCCTACAATGAGCAGTTCTTC,CASSLAASGRGISYNEQFF
.,TRBJ2-1,TRBV6-1,once,TGTGCCAGCACCACAGAACAGGGATACTACAATGAGCAGTTCTTC,CASTTEQGYYNEQFF
.,TRBJ1-1,TRBV4-1,few,TGCGCCAGCAGCCCCTCAAGTACAGACTCCACTGAAGCTTTCTTT,CASSPSSTDSTEAFF
TRBD1,TRBJ2-2,TRBV7-2,.,TGTGCCAGCAGTCAGACAGGGGCCACCGGGGAGCTGTTTTTT,CASSQTGATGELFF
.,TRBJ2-2,TRBV6-1,.,TGTGCCAGCAGTGAACTTGGGCTAAGAAACACCGGGGAGCTGTTTTTT,CASSELGLRNTGELFF
.,TRBJ2-7,TRBV18,.,TGTGCCAGCTCACCGGTCGGCCTCGAATTTTCCTACGAGCAGTACTTC,CASSPVGLEFSYEQYF
.,TRBJ2-3,TRBV19,.,TGTGCCAGTAGTGCGAGGAGGGATACGCAGTATTTT,CASSARRDTQYF
.,TRBJ2-5,TRBV7-2,.,TGTGCCAGCAGACCGGGACCGGGACGGAGGAACCAAGAGACCCAGTACTTC,CASRPGPGRRNQETQYF